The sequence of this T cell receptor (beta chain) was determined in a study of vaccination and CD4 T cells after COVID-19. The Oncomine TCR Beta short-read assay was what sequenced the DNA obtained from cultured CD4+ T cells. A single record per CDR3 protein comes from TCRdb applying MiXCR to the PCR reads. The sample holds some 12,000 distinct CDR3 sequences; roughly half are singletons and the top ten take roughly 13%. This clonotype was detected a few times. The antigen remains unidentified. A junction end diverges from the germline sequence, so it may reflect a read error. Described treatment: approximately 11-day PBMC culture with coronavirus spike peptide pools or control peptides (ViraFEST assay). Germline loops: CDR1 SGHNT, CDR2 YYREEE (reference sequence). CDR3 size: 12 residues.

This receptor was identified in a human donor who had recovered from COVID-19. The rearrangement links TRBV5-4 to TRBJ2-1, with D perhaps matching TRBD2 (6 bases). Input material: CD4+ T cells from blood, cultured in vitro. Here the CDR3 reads CASSRDWGERVF. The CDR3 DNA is TGTGCCAGCAGCCGGGATTGGGGGGAGAGGGTCTTC.